Included here is one T cell receptor (beta chain) sequence, with context. The antigen is unknown. Nashville, Tennessee was home to all donors, each a Caucasian adult. The assay was immunoSEQ multiplex PCR, and TCRdb's table has in-frame clones only and misses some. The table shows fewer than 3 million clones, with about 90% occurring only once. The sample belongs to a study of shared clonotypes between healthy human individuals. The CDR3 spans 15 residues. V was pared by 4 bases and J by 0 bases, with 1 base of the junction left unmatched. Germline lookup yields CDR1 MGHRA and CDR2 YSYEKL. The study, taken as a whole, reports: Of the naive CD4 clonotypes, around 4.7% were shared across a few donors.

Sequenced input: naive CD4+ T cells from PBMCs. The subset: CD45RA+ positively selected. The source of this sequence is a man in his late teens or twenties in good health. Some clones in this sample may be carry-over from other donors' samples. This chain uses TRBV4-1 with TRBJ2-1, with 9 nucleotides matching TRBD2. The CDR3 sequence: CASSRSGSSYNEQFF. The CDR3 DNA sequence: TGCGCCAGCAGCCGTAGCGGGAGCTCCTACAATGAGCAGTTCTTC.